Shown below are 17 T cell receptor beta chains from a single sample sequenced in a study of T cells in Graves' hyperthyroidism and ophthalmopathy. Regions amplified from RNA transcripts were the TCR beta CDR3 regions. When the TCR CDR3 underwent first-round RT-PCR, the HTBI primer set was used. TCRdb redid the calling of the multiplex PCR reads with MiXCR, one entry per CDR3 protein. The sample has about 600,000 distinct CDR3 sequences, about 14% seen once. The sequencing sample was made of blood. The source of these receptors is a woman in her late teens or twenties with Graves' ophthalmopathy.

This clonotype was observed many times. The CDR3 DNA reads as TGTGCCAGCAGTGAAGTGCTAGCGGGAGTCCACGAGCAGTACTTC. It codes for CASSEVLAGVHEQYF. The V call is TRBV2, the J call TRBJ2-7; 10 bases align to TRBD2. This CDR3 has 15 amino acids. With V trimmed by 1 base and J by 5 bases, 5 bases remained unmatched. Germline values: CDR1 SNHLY, CDR2 FYNNEI.

This clonotype was counted at least ten times. The chain has TRBV28 and TRBJ1-1; tentative D call: TRBD1 (5 bases). The CDR3 runs to 15 residues. V lost 2 bases and J 7 bases, leaving 17 bases between the germline ends. CDR1 is MDHEN, CDR2 SYDVKM, per germline. The chain's CDR3 is CASSLPMGGVLEAFF. In DNA form, the CDR3 reads TGTGCCAGCAGTTTACCCATGGGAGGGGTTCTTGAAGCTTTCTTT.

This clonotype was counted many times. This chain uses TRBV20-1 with TRBJ1-1, with a possible D match to TRBD1 (5 bases). Trimming took 3 bases from V and 5 from J, leaving 16 bases between them. The CDR3 is made up of 14 amino acids. Germline lookup yields CDR1 DFQATT and CDR2 SNEGSKA (reference sequence). The CDR3 bases are TGCAGTGCTAGTCACACCCGTGGGGGTACTGAAGCTTTCTTT. Translation gives CSASHTRGGTEAFF.

The chain joins TRBV2 to TRBJ1-3; 9 nucleotides agree with TRBD1. Germline V lookup: CDR1 SNHLY, CDR2 FYNNEI. This CDR3 spans 15 amino acids. J gave up 1 base and V 5 bases, and 3 bases lay outside the gene matches. The CDR3 DNA follows: TGTGCCAGCAGTTCACAGGGGGCATCTGGAAACACCATATATTTT. Protein product: CASSSQGASGNTIYF.

The CDR3 here is CATSGPRSSGANVLTF. The DNA of the CDR3 is TGTGCCACCAGTGGCCCGCGTAGTTCTGGGGCCAACGTCCTGACTTTC. The rearrangement joins TRBV24-1 to TRBJ2-6, with no clear D. Trimming left V 5 bases short and J 1 base short, with 11 bases between. The length of the CDR3 is 16 residues. The V gene's germline CDR1 is KGHDR and CDR2 SFDVKD.

The chain recombines TRBV2 with TRBJ2-1, with TRBD2 matching over 8 bases. This CDR3 contains 17 residues. J lost 4 bases, V lost 8 bases, and 16 bases had no gene match. In germline, CDR1 is SNHLY, CDR2 FYNNEI. CDR3 in DNA: TGTGCCAGCGGATGGGGGACTAGTGGGAGAGGGTACAATGAGCAGTTCTTC. Translating gives CASGWGTSGRGYNEQFF.

For this clonotype: A junction boundary mismatches the germline segment, possibly from a read error. The rearrangement uses TRBV6-5 and TRBJ2-1; 7 bases fit TRBD2. Germline values: CDR1 MNHEY, CDR2 SVGAGI. CDR3 length: 16 amino acids. The CDR3 DNA reads as TGTGCCAACAGTTACTCGAGGGCTAGCGGCTACAATGAGCAGTTCTTC. Protein product: CANSYSRASGYNEQFF.

This clonotype was picked up many times. The J gene is TRBJ1-1, the V gene TRBV6-1; D is undetermined. The germline gives CDR1 MNHNS, CDR2 SASEGT. This CDR3 has 12 residues. V gave up 4 bases and J gave up 11 bases, with 14 bases separating them. The CDR3 DNA reads TGTGCCAGCAGTGGGTCTCCGCCATGGGCTTTCTTT. This codes for CASSGSPPWAFF.

The chain carries TRBV27 and TRBJ2-7; 9 bases match TRBD1. The trim removed 2 bases at V and 4 bases at J, leaving 9 bases unmatched. The germline V gene encodes CDR1 MNHEY and CDR2 SMNVEV (reference sequence). The CDR3 totals 16 residues. CDR3 DNA: TGTGCCAGCAGTTTAACACTTACAGGGGGCCGGTACGAGCAGTACTTC. It specifies CASSLTLTGGRYEQYF.

This clonotype was seen ten or more times. The V and J genes are TRBV2 and TRBJ1-6, with 7 bases aligning to TRBD1. The trim removed 4 bases at V and 7 bases at J, leaving 4 bases unmatched. The germline V gene encodes CDR1 SNHLY and CDR2 FYNNEI. This CDR3 spans 14 amino acids. The CDR3 sequence is CASSGDSLNSPLHF. CDR3 in DNA: TGTGCCAGCAGTGGGGACAGTCTGAATTCACCCCTCCACTTT.

This clonotype was counted many times. J is TRBJ2-7 and V is TRBV20-1; TRBD2 matches at 8 bases. The CDR3 covers 13 residues. In germline, CDR1 is DFQATT, CDR2 SNEGSKA (reference sequence). V was clipped by 2 bases and J by 2 bases; unmatched bases: 2. In DNA, the CDR3 is TGCAGTGCTAGATTACTAGCGGCCTACGAGCAGTACTTC. Translating it yields CSARLLAAYEQYF.

At least ten counts were recorded for this clonotype. The chain has TRBV28 and TRBJ2-3; D is unresolved. V was shortened by 5 bases and J by 14 bases, with 20 bases between the two germline ends. This CDR3 is 13 amino acids long. Germline V gives CDR1 MDHEN, CDR2 SYDVKM. CDR3 region: CASSPLVGQRRYF. CDR3 nucleotide sequence: TGTGCCAGCAGTCCCTTAGTTGGTCAGCGTCGGTATTTT.

This rearrangement joins TRBV7-3 to TRBJ1-1; D unresolved. The length of the CDR3 is 13 residues. Trimming stripped 5 bases from V and 5 bases from J, with 12 bases between. The germline CDR1 and CDR2 sequences are SGHTA and FQGTGA. CDR3 DNA: TGTGCCAGCAGCCTTTCCGCACGGACTGAAGCTTTCTTT. It is translated as CASSLSARTEAFF.

This clonotype turned up a few times. The rearrangement links TRBV15 to TRBJ2-3; D could derive from TRBD1 or TRBD2 (5 bases each). This CDR3 has 15 amino acids. The germline V and J ends were trimmed by 3 bases and 3 bases, with 13 bases remaining between them. Germline CDR1 reads LNHNV; CDR2 reads YYDKDF (reference sequence). CDR3 sequence (DNA): TGTGCCACCAGCAGGGGGACGAGGGAGACAGATACGCAGTATTTT. This gives the protein CATSRGTRETDTQYF.

J is TRBJ1-1 and V is TRBV5-1; the D is unclear. Germline lookup yields CDR1 SGHRS and CDR2 YFSETQ. V lost 4 bases and J 0 bases, leaving 7 bases between the germline ends. The CDR3 is 13 residues long. The CDR3 is CASSAWMNTEAFF. CDR3 nucleotide sequence: TGCGCCAGCAGCGCCTGGATGAACACTGAAGCTTTCTTT.

The chain couples TRBV6-5 to TRBJ2-1; D remains ambiguous. The CDR3 length is 15 residues. The germline V gene encodes CDR1 MNHEY and CDR2 SVGAGI. Trimming took 3 bases from V and 0 from J, leaving 9 bases between them. Written as DNA, the CDR3 is TGTGCCAGCAGTTATCCAAGGAGCTCCTACAATGAGCAGTTCTTC. It specifies CASSYPRSSYNEQFF.

The table lists this clonotype with a count of one. Written as DNA, the CDR3 is TGTGCCAGCAGCTCCCAGGGGGAAGGCACTGAAGCTTTCTTT. Amino acids: CASSSQGEGTEAFF. This sequence joins TRBV2 and TRBJ1-1; 7 bases agree with TRBD1. The CDR3 has 14 amino acids. The J segment lost 4 bases and the V segment lost 6 bases, leaving 8 bases of the junction unmatched. Germline CDR1 and CDR2: SNHLY and FYNNEI.